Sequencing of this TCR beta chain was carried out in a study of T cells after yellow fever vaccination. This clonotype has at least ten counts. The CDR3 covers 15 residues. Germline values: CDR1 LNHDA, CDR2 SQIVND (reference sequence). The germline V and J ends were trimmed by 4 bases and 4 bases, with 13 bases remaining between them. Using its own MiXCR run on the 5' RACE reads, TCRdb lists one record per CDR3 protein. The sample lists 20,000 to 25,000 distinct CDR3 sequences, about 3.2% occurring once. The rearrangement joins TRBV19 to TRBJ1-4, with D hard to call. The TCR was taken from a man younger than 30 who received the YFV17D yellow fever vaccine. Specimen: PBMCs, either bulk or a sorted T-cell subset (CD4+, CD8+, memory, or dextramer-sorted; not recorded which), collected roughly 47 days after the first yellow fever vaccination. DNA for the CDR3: TGTGCCAGTAGTACTCCCGACACGATTAATGAAAAACTGTTTTTT. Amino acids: CASSTPDTINEKLFF.